This T cell receptor beta chain was obtained from a study of T-cell memory formation after mild COVID-19. Study-wide points: Day 15 to 85 contracting clones showed balanced CD4/CD8; later expanders leaned CD4+.

CDR1 is LGHNA, CDR2 YNFKEQ, per germline. The CDR3 runs 16 residues. V shed 1 base and J shed 5 bases, with 17 bases lying between them. TCR alpha and TCR beta cDNA libraries with sample barcodes and UMIs came from 5'RACE using constant-segment primers. Using its own MiXCR run on the 5' RACE reads, TCRdb lists one record per CDR3 protein. The sample comprises roughly 310,000 distinct CDR3 sequences, about a sixth of which are singletons, and approximately 20% rests with the top ten. In this sample, this clonotype turned up a few times. Its antigen is unknown. This sequence originates from a man younger than 35 who had mild COVID-19 (a few samples of this study predate the infection). Cell type and time point are not known. The rearrangement links TRBV4-2 to TRBJ2-5; maybe TRBD2 (5 bases). Input material: PBMCs or a T cell subset sorted from them (not recorded which). CDR3 amino acids: CASSQGIRPRGETQYF. The CDR3 DNA reads TGTGCCAGCAGCCAAGGTATTCGTCCGAGAGGGGAGACCCAGTACTTC.